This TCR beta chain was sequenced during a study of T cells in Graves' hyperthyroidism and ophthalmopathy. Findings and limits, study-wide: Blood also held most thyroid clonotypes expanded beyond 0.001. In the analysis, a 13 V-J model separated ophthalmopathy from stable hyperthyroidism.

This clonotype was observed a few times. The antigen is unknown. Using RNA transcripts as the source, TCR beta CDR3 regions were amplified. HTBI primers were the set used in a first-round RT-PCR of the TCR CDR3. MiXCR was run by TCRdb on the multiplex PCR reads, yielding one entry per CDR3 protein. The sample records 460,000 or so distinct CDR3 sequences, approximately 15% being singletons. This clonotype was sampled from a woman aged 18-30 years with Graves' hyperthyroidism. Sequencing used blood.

The CDR3 DNA is TGTGCCTGGAGAATCCGGGCTCCGGGCCACCAAGAGACCCAGTACTTC. Amino acids: CAWRIRAPGHQETQYF. This chain joins TRBV30 and TRBJ2-5; D gene unclear. There are 16 residues in the CDR3. CDR1 GTSNPN and CDR2 SVGIG come from the germline V gene (reference sequence). The V end was cut by 3 bases, the J end by 0 bases, with 17 bases between.